This passage covers 3 T cell receptor beta chains from one sample sequenced in a study of blood T cell repertoires in COVID-19. Method: immunoSEQ multiplex PCR; TCRdb's copy keeps in-frame clones and lacks some. The top ten clones hold roughly 9% of a sample with about 170,000 clones, over 70% of them seen once. The sequenced sample was peripheral blood. The receptors shown here come from a woman of 80 years or more with active or convalescent COVID-19.

The chain combines TRBV7-8 with TRBJ1-4; 7 positions agree with TRBD1. The CDR3 consists of 13 residues. Germline values: CDR1 SGHVS, CDR2 FQNEAQ. V dropped 5 bases and J dropped 8; count of bases not matched to a gene: 5. CDR3 nucleotide sequence: TGTGCCAGCAGCCGGGGGACAGCGGAAAAACTGTTTTTT. Translation: CASSRGTAEKLFF.

The J gene is TRBJ1-5, the V gene TRBV7-9; 8 bases match TRBD1. J gave up 4 bases and V 3 bases, and 2 bases lay outside the gene matches. This CDR3 spans 14 amino acids. The germline V gene has CDR1 SEHNR and CDR2 FQNEAQ (reference sequence). CDR3 region: CASSLGQENQPQHF. The CDR3 nucleotides read TGTGCCAGCAGCTTGGGACAGGAGAATCAGCCCCAGCATTTT.

The table lists this clone with a few counts. This chain connects TRBV27 to TRBJ2-1; D is uncertain. Trimming left V 3 bases short and J 10 bases short, with 7 bases between. From germline, CDR1 is MNHEY and CDR2 SMNVEV (reference sequence). The CDR3 consists of 11 residues. The CDR3 spells CASSFGREQFF. In DNA, the CDR3 is TGTGCCAGCAGTTTCGGCAGGGAGCAGTTCTTC.